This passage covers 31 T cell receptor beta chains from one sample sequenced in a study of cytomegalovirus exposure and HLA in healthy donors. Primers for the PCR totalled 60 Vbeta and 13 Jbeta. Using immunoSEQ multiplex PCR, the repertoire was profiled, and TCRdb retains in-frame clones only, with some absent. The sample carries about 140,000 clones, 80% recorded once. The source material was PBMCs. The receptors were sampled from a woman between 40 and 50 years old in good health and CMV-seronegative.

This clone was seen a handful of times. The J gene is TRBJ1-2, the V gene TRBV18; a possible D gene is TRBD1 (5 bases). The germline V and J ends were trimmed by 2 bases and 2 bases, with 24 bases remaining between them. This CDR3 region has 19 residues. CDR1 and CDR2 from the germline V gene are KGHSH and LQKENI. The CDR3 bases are TGTGCCAGCTCACCAGAACCGGGACTCACTTCCCCGGAGAACTATGGCTACACCTTC. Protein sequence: CASSPEPGLTSPENYGYTF.

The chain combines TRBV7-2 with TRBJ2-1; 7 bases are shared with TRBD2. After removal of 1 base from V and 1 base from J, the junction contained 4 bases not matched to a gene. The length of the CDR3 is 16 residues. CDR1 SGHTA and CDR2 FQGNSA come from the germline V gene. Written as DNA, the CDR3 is TGTGCCAGCAGCTTAGTGGCTAGCGGATCCTACAATGAGCAGTTCTTC. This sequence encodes CASSLVASGSYNEQFF.

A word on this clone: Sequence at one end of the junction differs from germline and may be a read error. Written as DNA, the CDR3 is TGTTCCAGCAGCCCCCGGGTCGGTCGGGATTTGTACGAGCAGTACTTC. It specifies CSSSPRVGRDLYEQYF. The chain carries TRBV7-9 and TRBJ2-5; the D gene is possibly TRBD2 (5 bases). The end of the DNA fits TRBJ2-7 better, so the J call may be wrong. This CDR3 has 16 amino acids. In germline, CDR1 is SEHNR, CDR2 FQNEAQ (reference sequence).

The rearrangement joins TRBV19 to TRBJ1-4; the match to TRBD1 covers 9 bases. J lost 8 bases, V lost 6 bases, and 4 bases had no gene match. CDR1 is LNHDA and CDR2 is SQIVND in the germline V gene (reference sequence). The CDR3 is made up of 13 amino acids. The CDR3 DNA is TGTGCCAGTAGCTGGACAGGGGAAGAAAAACTGTTTTTT. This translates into CASSWTGEEKLFF.

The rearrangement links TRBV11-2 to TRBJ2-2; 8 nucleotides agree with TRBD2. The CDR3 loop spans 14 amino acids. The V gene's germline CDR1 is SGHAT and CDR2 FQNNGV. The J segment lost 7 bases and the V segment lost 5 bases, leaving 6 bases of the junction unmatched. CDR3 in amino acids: CASSLPRGGGELFF. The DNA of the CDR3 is TGTGCCAGCAGCCTACCACGGGGGGGCGGGGAGCTGTTTTTT.

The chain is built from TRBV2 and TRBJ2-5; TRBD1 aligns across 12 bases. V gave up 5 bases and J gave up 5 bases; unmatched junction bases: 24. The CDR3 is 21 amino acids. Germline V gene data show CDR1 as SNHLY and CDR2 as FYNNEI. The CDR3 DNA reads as TGTGCCAGCAGTATACCGCTGGGACAGGGGGCGTGGGGAAAAGCTCGGGAGACCCAGTACTTC. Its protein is CASSIPLGQGAWGKARETQYF.

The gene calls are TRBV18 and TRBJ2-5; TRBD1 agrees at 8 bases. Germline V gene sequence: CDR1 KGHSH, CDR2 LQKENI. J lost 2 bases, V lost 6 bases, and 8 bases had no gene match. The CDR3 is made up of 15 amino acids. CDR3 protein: CASSRGTGYQETQYF. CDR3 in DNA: TGTGCCAGCTCGAGGGGGACAGGATATCAAGAGACCCAGTACTTC.

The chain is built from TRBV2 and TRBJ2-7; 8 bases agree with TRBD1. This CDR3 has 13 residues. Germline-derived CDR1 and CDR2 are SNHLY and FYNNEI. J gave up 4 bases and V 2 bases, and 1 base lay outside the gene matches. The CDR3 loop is CASSEHRGYEQYF. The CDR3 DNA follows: TGTGCCAGCAGTGAACACAGGGGGTACGAGCAGTACTTC.

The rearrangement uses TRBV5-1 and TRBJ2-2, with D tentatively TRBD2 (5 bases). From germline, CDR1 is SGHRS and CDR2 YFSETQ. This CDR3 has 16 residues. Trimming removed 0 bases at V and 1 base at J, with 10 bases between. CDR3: CASSLGASRNTGELFF. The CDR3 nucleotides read TGCGCCAGCAGCTTGGGGGCTAGCCGGAACACCGGGGAGCTGTTTTTT.

Here the CDR3 DNA reads TGTGCCAGCAGCTTAACTAGCACCACAGATACGCAGTATTTT. Encoded protein: CASSLTSTTDTQYF. This chain links TRBV11-3 with TRBJ2-3; the D gene is possibly TRBD2 (6 bases). The CDR3 spans 14 residues. The V gene lost 2 bases and the J gene lost 2 bases, with 8 bases spanning the gap. The germline V gene encodes CDR1 SGHNT and CDR2 YENEEA.

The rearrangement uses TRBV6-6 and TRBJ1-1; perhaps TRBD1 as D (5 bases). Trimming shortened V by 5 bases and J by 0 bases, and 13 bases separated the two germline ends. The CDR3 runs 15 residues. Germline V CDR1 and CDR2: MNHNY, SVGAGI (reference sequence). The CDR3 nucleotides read TGTGCCAGCAGTCCCAGGGCGGGGGTGAACACTGAAGCTTTCTTT. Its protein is CASSPRAGVNTEAFF.

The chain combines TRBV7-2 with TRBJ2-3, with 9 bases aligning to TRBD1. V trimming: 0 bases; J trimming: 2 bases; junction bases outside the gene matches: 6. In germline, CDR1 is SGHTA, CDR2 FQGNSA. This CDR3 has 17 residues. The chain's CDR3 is CASSLAFGTGITDTQYF. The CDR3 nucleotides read TGTGCCAGCAGCTTAGCATTCGGGACAGGGATCACAGATACGCAGTATTTT.

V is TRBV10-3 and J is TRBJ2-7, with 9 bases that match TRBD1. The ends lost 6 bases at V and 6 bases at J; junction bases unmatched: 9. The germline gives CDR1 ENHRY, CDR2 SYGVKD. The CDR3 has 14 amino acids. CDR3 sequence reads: CAIREGQGISEQYF. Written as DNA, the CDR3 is TGTGCCATCAGGGAGGGACAGGGAATCAGCGAGCAGTACTTC.

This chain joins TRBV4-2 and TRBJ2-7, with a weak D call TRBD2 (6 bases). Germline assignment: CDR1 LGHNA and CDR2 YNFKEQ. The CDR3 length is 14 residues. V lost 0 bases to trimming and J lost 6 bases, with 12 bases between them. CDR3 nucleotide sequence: TGTGCCAGCAGCCAAGACCGTACTAGCACCGAGCAGTACTTC. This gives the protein CASSQDRTSTEQYF.

The CDR3 DNA reads TGTGCCAGCAGCGACACGCGGACTTCCCTCCTACGAGAGCAGTACTTC. As protein: CASSDTRTSLLREQYF. The chain is built from TRBV5-4 and TRBJ2-7, with D tentatively TRBD2 (5 bases). Germline V lookup: CDR1 SGHNT, CDR2 YYREEE (reference sequence). This CDR3 contains 16 residues. V was pared by 4 bases and J by 7 bases, with 24 bases between.

The CDR3 coding sequence is TGTGCCAGCAGTCTACGACAGGGTTCGGGGCTAGCCAAAAACATTCAGTACTTC. Residues: CASSLRQGSGLAKNIQYF. The chain links TRBV28 to TRBJ2-4; TRBD1 matches 7 bases. The germline gives CDR1 MDHEN, CDR2 SYDVKM. Germline trimming cut 5 bases from V and 0 bases from J; bases unmatched to any gene: 13. This CDR3 contains 18 residues. The full variable domain, rest sourced from reference TRBV28 and TRBJ2-4, is DVKVTQSSRYLVKRTGEKVFLECVQDMDHENMFWYRQDPGLGLRLIYFSYDVKMKEKGDIPEGYSVSREKKERFSLILESASTNQTSMYLCASSLRQGSGLAKNIQYFGAGTRLSVL.

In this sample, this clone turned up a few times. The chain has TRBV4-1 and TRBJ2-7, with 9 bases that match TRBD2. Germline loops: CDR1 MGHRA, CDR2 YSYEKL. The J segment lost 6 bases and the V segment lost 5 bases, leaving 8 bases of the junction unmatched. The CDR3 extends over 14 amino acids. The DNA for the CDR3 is TGCGCCAGCAGCAAAAAAGCGGGGGGTGGCGAGCAGTACTTC. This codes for CASSKKAGGGEQYF.

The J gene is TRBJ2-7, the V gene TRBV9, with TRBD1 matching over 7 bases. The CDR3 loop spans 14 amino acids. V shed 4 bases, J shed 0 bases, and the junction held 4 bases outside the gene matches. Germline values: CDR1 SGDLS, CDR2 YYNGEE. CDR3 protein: CASSPWTGSYEQYF. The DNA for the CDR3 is TGTGCCAGCAGCCCCTGGACAGGCTCCTACGAGCAGTACTTC.

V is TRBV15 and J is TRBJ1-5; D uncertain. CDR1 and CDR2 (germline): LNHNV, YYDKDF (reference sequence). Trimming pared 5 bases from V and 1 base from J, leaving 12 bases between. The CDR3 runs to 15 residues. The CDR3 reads CATSPWGGSNQPQHF. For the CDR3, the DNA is TGTGCCACCAGCCCCTGGGGAGGGAGCAATCAGCCCCAGCATTTT.

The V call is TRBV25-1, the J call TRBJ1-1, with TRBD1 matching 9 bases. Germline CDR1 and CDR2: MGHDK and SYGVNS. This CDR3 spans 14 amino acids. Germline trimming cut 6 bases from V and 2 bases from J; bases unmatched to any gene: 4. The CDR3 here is CASRGGQGNTEAFF. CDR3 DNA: TGTGCCAGCAGGGGGGGACAGGGTAACACTGAAGCTTTCTTT.

The CDR3: CASSQVRAGAETQYF. Written as DNA, the CDR3 is TGCGCCAGCAGCCAAGTTAGGGCGGGAGCAGAGACCCAGTACTTC. V and J are TRBV4-3 and TRBJ2-5; 7 bases fit TRBD2. The J segment lost 4 bases and the V segment lost 1 base, leaving 6 bases of the junction unmatched. Germline V CDR1 and CDR2: LGHNA, YSLEER. The length of the CDR3 is 15 residues.

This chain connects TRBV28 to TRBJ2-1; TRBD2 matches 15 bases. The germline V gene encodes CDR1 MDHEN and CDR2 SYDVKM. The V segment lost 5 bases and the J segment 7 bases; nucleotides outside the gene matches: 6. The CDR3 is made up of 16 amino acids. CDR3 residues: CASSPWTSGRDNEQFF. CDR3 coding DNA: TGTGCCAGCAGTCCGTGGACTAGCGGGAGGGATAATGAGCAGTTCTTC.

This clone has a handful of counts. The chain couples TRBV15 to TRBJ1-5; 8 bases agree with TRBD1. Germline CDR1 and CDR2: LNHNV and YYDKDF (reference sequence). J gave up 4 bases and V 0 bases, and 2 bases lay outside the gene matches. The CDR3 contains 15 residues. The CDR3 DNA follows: TGTGCCACCAGCAGAGAGGACAGGGCAAATCAGCCCCAGCATTTT. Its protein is CATSREDRANQPQHF.

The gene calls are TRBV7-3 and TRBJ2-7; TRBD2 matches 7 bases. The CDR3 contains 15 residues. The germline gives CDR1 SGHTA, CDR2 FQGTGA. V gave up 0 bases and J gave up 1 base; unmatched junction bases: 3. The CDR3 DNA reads TGTGCCAGCAGCTTAACGGGAGGGCCGTCCTACGAGCAGTACTTC. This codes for CASSLTGGPSYEQYF.

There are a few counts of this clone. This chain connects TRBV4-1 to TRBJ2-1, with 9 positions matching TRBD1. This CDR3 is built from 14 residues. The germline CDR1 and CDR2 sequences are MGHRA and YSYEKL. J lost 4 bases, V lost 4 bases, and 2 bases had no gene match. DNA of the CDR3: TGCGCCAGCAGCCCGGGACAGGGATACAATGAGCAGTTCTTC. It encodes CASSPGQGYNEQFF.

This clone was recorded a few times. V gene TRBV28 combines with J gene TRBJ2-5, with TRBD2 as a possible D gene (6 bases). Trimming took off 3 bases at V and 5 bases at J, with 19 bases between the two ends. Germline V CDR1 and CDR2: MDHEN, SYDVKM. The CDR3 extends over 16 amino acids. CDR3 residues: CASSLGRGRYLETQYF. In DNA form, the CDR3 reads TGTGCCAGCAGTTTGGGGAGAGGGAGGTATTTGGAGACCCAGTACTTC.

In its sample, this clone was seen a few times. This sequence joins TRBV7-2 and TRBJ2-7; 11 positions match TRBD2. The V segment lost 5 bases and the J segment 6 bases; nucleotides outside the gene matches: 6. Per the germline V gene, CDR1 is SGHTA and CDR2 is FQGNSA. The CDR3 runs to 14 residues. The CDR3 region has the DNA TGTGCCAGCAGCACAACTAGCGGGAGTCCCGAGCAGTACTTC. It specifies CASSTTSGSPEQYF. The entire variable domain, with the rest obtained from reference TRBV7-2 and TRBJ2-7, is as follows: GAGVSQSPSNKVTEKGKDVELRCDPISGHTALYWYRQSLGQGLEFLIYFQGNSAPDKSGLPSDRFSAERTGGSVSTLTIQRTQQEDSAVYLCASSTTSGSPEQYFGPGTRLTVT.

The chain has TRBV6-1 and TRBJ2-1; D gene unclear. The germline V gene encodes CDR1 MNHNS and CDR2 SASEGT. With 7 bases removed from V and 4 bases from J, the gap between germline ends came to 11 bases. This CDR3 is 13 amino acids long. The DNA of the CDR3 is TGTGCCAGCAAGACATTTGCTTACAATGAGCAGTTCTTC. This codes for CASKTFAYNEQFF.

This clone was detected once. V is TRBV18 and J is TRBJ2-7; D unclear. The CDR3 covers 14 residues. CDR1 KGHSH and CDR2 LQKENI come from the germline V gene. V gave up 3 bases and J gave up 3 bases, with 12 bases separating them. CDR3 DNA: TGTGCCAGCTCACCTACCACTACCGTCTACGAGCAGTACTTC. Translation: CASSPTTTVYEQYF.

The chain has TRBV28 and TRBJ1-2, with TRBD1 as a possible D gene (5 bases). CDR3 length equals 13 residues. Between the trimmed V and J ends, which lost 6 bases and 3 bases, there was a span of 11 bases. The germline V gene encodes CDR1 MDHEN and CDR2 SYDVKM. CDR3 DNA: TGTGCCAGCAGCCTGGGGCCTTACTATGGCTACACCTTC. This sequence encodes CASSLGPYYGYTF.

This CDR3 reads CASSLDRGFIDEQYF. CDR3 DNA sequence: TGTGCCAGCAGCTTAGACAGGGGGTTTATAGACGAGCAGTACTTC. The rearrangement links TRBV7-2 to TRBJ2-7, with 8 bases matching TRBD1. V shed 1 base and J 5 bases; nucleotides not matched to a gene: 7. Looked up from germline, CDR1 is SGHTA and CDR2 is FQGNSA. The CDR3 is made up of 15 amino acids. The entire variable domain, with the rest obtained from reference TRBV7-2 and TRBJ2-7, is as follows: GAGVSQSPSNKVTEKGKDVELRCDPISGHTALYWYRQSLGQGLEFLIYFQGNSAPDKSGLPSDRFSAERTGGSVSTLTIQRTQQEDSAVYLCASSLDRGFIDEQYFGPGTRLTVT.